Given below is one TCR beta chain in context. The antigen it binds to is not known. Base qualities are not at hand, and no much larger clone is one base apart. Trimming costs V 1 base and J 0 bases, and their ends lie 10 bases apart. Taken from cysteine to phenylalanine, the CDR3 has 16 residues. The DNA shown is the 48-base CDR3, in frame from base 1. CDR1 SGHTA and CDR2 FQGNSA were looked up in the germline V gene. Donors were healthy HIV-negative adults with no recently reported acute infections or vaccinations. Every donor was a Caucasian adult residing in Nashville, Tennessee, USA. Magnetic negative selection was used to enrich CD4+ T cells, after which naive cells were positively selected on CD45RA and the negative fraction became the memory subset. Blood was obtained by leukapheresis, after which PBMCs were separated by Ficoll-Histopaque density gradient centrifugation and cryopreserved in liquid nitrogen vapor phase. Purity and quantity of every magnetically sorted T cell population were checked by analytical flow cytometry. From each sorted fraction, genomic DNA was isolated and quantified by UV absorbance on a Nanodrop 2000c.

The sample originates from a study of shared clonotypes between healthy human individuals (dated by TCRdb to about 2020). Notes on the research overall: Three men and two women, aged 18 to 49 years, made up the cohort. For each donor, CD4 naive and CD4 memory were each run on three plates, CD8 naive on two plates, and CD8 memory on one plate. Between about 0.8 and 9 billion PBMCs per donor were obtained by leukapheresis. Libraries were prepared and TCR repertoires were sequenced by different laboratories using diverse techniques, in order to increase sequencing depth and limit assay-specific biases. Blood TCR repertoires of 5 or 6 healthy adults were deeply sequenced to estimate repertoire size and the extent of clonotype sharing between individuals. On the study overall, not on this receptor specifically: Naive subsets generally had larger estimated clonotype richness than memory subsets. Sampling was restricted to blood, and TCR repertoires in tissue are likely to differ from TCR repertoires in blood. Across four donors, approximately 4.9% of naive CD4, more than 3% of naive CD8, around 2.5% of memory CD4, and approximately 0.42% of memory CD8 clonotypes were shared. Even with the large sequencing depth, rarefaction of the sorted-subset datasets indicated that sequencing was incomplete. Higher generation probabilities were observed for clonotypes shared by all four sorted-subset donors than for non-shared clonotypes. Pairwise subsampling led to the expectation that sequencing depth would affect the degree of clonotype sharing among donors. The genetic and exposure-history diversity represented was limited by the small number of donors.

Using the deep immunoSEQ assay, TCR CDR3 regions were amplified from genomic DNA by multiplex PCR. Genomic DNA extracted from each cell subset was distributed evenly over all wells of several immunoSEQ 96-well plates, and each plate served as one replicate. For sorted subsets, approximately 200 ng of genomic DNA, equivalent to 30,000 or so T cell genomes, went into each replicate PCR. Purified libraries were measured with a Qubit 3.0 fluorometer, size-checked on a Bioanalyzer 2100, and measured again with the KAPA Library Quantification kit. Each immunoSEQ 96-well plate was sequenced on its own single-read 150-cycle Illumina NextSeq 550 flow cell. As for the original processing: Because the immunoSEQ output included only junctional sequences and no quality scores, the filtering could not be the same as the filtering used for full-length reads. To assign V/J genes and CDR3, sequences were annotated using PyIR, a Python wrapper for IgBLAST v1.9, with IMGT germline references. Any read was removed if the V/J assignment was weak (E-value above 1e-6), the CDR3 was missing, or the read contained stop codons, out-of-frame junctions, or ambiguous translated residues. V3J clonotypes were defined by identical inferred V gene, J gene, and CDR3 amino acid sequence. To compute the percentage overlap between repertoires, the number of shared unique clonotypes was divided by the size of the smaller repertoire. Repertoire richness was assessed with RTK rarefaction, the Chao1 estimator, and Recon v2.1 estimates of unobserved clonotypes. Generation probabilities were computed with OLGA for all TCRbeta clonotypes obtained by the gDNA method from four donors. Here the immuneACCESS table is served through TCRdb, limited to in-frame sequences with V and J called. Missing clones are a known gap in these copies; in checked studies unresolved V genes cover under half, and the rest lacks a known reason. The DNA gave D and trimming, while V, J and clone size come from that table. The sample table contains 2,500,000 or so clones; only one count was recorded for approximately 90% of them. 0.37% of the sample comes from the top ten.

This chain joins TRBV7-2 to TRBJ2-1; D gene: possibly TRBD2, on 5 matching bases. The sequenced sample was naive CD4+ T cells from PBMCs. The sample's cell subset or site label, in plain terms: CD45RA+ positively selected. This TCR derives from a man between 18 and 35 years old in good health. Some clones in this sample may be carry-over from other donors' samples. The sequenced DNA is TGTGCCAGCAGCTTAGTCCGCGGAGGCTCCTACAATGAGCAGTTCTTC. It specifies CASSLVRGGSYNEQFF.